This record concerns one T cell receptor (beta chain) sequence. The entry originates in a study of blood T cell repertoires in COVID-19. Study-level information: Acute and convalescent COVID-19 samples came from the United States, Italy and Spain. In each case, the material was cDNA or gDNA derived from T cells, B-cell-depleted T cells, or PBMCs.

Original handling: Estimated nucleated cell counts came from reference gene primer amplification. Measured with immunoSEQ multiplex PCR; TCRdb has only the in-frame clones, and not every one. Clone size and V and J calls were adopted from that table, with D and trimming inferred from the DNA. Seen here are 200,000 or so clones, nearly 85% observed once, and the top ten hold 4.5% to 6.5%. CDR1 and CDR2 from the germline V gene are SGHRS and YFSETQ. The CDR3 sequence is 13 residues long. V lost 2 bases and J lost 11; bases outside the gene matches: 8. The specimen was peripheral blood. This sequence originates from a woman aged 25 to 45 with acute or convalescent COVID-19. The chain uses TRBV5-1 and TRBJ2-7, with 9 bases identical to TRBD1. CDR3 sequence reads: CASSLRDREFEYF. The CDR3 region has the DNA TGCGCCAGCAGCTTAAGGGACAGGGAATTCGAGTACTTC.